This TCR beta chain was sequenced during a study of blood T cell repertoires in COVID-19. About the study: The study drew acute and convalescent COVID-19 samples from the United States, Italy and Spain. T cells, B-cell-depleted T cells, or PBMCs provided the cDNA or gDNA that served as material.

Source study methods: Estimation of nucleated cell counts was performed using reference gene primer amplification. Data came from immunoSEQ multiplex PCR; TCRdb stores just in-frame clones and leaves some out. V and J calls and clone size are as listed in that table; D and trimming were resolved from the DNA. The profile shows around 200,000 clones, over 75% of them singletons. The germline V gene has CDR1 LNHDA and CDR2 SQIVND (reference sequence). V trimming: 6 bases; J trimming: 6 bases; junction bases outside the gene matches: 11. This CDR3 spans 14 amino acids. Sequencing used peripheral blood. The sequence derives from a woman aged 50 to 60 with acute or convalescent COVID-19. The chain combines TRBV19 with TRBJ2-7; 7 positions agree with TRBD1. Written as DNA, the CDR3 is TGTGCCAGTAGCCCATTCCGGGACAGACTCGAGCAGTACTTC. Its translation is CASSPFRDRLEQYF.